Detailed here is one T cell receptor (beta chain). After removal of 4 bases from V and 6 bases from J, the junction contained 13 bases not matched to a gene. This CDR3 has 18 residues. Germline lookup yields CDR1 LGHNA and CDR2 YNFKEQ. The sample belongs to a study of T cell responses to AZD1222 COVID-19 vaccine. The method was immunoSEQ multiplex PCR; TCRdb's version includes in-frame clones alone and lacks a portion of them. Counted here are roughly 120,000 clones, around 85% occurring once; the ten biggest clones make up 9% to 9.5%. V and J are TRBV4-2 and TRBJ2-2; 11 positions match TRBD2. The clonotype comes from an adult in good health. Sequenced material: peripheral blood, taken on day 0 of AZD1222 vaccination. CDR3 in amino acids: CASSPKPVVAGGPGELFF. The CDR3, as DNA: TGTGCCAGCAGCCCTAAGCCCGTGGTAGCGGGAGGGCCCGGGGAGCTGTTTTTT.